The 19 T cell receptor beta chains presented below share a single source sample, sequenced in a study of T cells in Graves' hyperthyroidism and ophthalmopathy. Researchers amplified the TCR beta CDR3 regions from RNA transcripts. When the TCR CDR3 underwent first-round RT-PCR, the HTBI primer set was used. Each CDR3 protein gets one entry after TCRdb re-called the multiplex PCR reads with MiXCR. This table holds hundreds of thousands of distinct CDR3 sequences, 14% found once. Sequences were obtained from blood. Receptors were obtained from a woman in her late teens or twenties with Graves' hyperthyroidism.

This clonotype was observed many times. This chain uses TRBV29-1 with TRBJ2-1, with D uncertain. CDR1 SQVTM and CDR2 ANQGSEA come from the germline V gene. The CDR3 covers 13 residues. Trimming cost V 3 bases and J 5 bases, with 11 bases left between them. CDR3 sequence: CSVDGPDHNEQFF. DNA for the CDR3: TGCAGCGTTGATGGGCCAGACCACAATGAGCAGTTCTTC.

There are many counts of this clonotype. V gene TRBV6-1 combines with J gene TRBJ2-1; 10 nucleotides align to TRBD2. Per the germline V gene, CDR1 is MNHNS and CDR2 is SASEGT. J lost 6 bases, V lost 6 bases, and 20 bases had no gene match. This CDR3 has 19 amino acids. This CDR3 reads CASSEKGLAGDRISNEQFF. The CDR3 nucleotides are TGTGCCAGCAGCGAGAAAGGGCTAGCGGGAGATCGGATCTCCAATGAGCAGTTCTTC.

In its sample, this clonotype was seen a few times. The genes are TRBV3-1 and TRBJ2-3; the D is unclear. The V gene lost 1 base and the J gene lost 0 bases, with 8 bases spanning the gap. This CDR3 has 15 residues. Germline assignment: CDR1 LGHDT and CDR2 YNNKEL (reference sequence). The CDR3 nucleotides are TGTGCCAGCAGCCAAGTCGGTACTAGCACAGATACGCAGTATTTT. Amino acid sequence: CASSQVGTSTDTQYF.

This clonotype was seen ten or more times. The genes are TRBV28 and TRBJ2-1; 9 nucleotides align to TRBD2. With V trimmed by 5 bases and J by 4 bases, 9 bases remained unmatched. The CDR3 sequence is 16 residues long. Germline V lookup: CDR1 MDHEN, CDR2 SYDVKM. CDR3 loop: CASSILAGVGYNEQFF. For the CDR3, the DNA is TGTGCCAGCAGTATCTTAGCGGGGGTGGGATACAATGAGCAGTTCTTC.

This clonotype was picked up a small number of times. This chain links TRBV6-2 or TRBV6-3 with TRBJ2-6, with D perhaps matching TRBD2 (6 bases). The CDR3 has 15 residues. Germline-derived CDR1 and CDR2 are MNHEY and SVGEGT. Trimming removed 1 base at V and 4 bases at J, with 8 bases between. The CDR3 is CASSYFGSGANVLTF. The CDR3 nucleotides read TGTGCCAGCAGTTACTTCGGGAGCGGGGCCAACGTCCTGACTTTC.

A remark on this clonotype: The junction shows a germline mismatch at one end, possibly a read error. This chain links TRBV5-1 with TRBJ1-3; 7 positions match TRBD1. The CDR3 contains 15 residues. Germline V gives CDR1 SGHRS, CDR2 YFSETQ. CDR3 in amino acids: CANSLEGTAGNTIYF. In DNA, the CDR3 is TGCGCCAACAGCTTGGAAGGGACAGCTGGAAACACCATATACTTT.

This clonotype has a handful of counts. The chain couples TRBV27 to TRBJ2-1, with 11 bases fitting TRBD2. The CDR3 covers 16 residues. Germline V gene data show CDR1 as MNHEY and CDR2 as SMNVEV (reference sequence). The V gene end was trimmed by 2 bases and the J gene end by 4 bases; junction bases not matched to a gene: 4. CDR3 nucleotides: TGTGCCAGCAGTTTACCCGGGACTAGCGGATACAATGAGCAGTTCTTC. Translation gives CASSLPGTSGYNEQFF.

The CDR3 reads CASSLGGDDYEQYF. The CDR3 coding sequence is TGTGCCAGCAGCTTGGGAGGAGACGACTACGAGCAGTACTTC. The chain links TRBV7-3 to TRBJ2-7; D perhaps matches TRBD2 (6 bases). The CDR3 is 14 residues long. V was pared by 3 bases and J by 3 bases, with 12 bases between. Looked up from germline, CDR1 is SGHTA and CDR2 is FQGTGA.

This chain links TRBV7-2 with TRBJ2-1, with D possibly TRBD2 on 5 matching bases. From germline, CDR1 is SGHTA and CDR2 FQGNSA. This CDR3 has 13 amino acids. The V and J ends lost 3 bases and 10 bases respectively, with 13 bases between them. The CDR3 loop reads CASSFSNGNEQFF. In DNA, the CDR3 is TGTGCCAGCAGCTTTTCTAACGGGAACGAGCAGTTCTTC.

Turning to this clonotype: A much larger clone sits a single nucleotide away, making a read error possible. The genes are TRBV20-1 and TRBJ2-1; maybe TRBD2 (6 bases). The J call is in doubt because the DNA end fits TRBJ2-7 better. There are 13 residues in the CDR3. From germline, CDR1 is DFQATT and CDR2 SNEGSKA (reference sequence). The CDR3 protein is CSARGLGGNEQYF. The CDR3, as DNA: TGCAGTGCTAGAGGACTGGGAGGCAATGAGCAGTACTTC.

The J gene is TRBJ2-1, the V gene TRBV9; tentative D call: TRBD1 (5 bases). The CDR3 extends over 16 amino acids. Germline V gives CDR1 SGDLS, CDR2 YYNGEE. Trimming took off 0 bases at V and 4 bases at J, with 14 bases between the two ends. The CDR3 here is CASSVGQKGIYNEQFF. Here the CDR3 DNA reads TGTGCCAGCAGCGTAGGACAGAAGGGAATTTACAATGAGCAGTTCTTC.

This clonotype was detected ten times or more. The CDR3 loop is CASSLGQVVSYEQYF. DNA of the CDR3: TGTGCCAGCAGCCTAGGACAGGTGGTCTCCTACGAGCAGTACTTC. The rearrangement uses TRBV7-9 and TRBJ2-7; 7 bases agree with TRBD1. There are 15 residues in the CDR3. The trim removed 5 bases at V and 0 bases at J, leaving 7 bases unmatched. The germline V gene encodes CDR1 SEHNR and CDR2 FQNEAQ (reference sequence).

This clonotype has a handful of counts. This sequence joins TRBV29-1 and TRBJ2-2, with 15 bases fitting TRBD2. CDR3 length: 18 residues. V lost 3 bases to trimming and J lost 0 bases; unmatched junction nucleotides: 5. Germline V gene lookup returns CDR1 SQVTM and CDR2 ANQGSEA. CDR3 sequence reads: CSVDLGLAGGPNTGELFF. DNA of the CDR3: TGCAGCGTTGACTTGGGACTAGCGGGAGGACCGAACACCGGGGAGCTGTTTTTT.

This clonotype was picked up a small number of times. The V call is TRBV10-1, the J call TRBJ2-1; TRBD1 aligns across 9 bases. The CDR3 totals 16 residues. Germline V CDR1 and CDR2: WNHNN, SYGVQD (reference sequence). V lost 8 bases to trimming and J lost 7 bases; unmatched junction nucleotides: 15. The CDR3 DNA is TGCGCCAGCTCGGCCGGGACAGGGTGGAGGGGAAATGAGCAGTTCTTC. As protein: CASSAGTGWRGNEQFF.

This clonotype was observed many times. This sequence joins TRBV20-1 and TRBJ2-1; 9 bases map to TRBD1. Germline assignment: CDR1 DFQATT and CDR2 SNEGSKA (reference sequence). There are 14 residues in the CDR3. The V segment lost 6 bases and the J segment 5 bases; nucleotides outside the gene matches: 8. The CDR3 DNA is TGCAGTGCCGTAAACAGGGGGCAAAACAATGAGCAGTTCTTC. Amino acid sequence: CSAVNRGQNNEQFF.

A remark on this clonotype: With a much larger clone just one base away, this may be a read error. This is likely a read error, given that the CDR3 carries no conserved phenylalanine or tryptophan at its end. The DNA for the CDR3 is TGTGCCAGCAGCAAATCCTCCTACGAGCAGTACTAC. This translates into CASSKSSYEQYY. The rearrangement joins TRBV5-6 to TRBJ2-7; no reliable D call. The CDR3 loop spans 12 amino acids. Deletions cut 4 bases from V and 0 bases from J, with 5 bases between. The germline gives CDR1 SGHDT, CDR2 YYEEEE.

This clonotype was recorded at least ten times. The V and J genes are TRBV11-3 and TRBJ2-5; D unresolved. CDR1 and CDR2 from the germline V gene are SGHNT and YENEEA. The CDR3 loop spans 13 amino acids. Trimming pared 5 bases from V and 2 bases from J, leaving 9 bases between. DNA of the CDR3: TGTGCCAGCAGCGCGAGAGAACAAGAGACCCAGTACTTC. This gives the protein CASSAREQETQYF.

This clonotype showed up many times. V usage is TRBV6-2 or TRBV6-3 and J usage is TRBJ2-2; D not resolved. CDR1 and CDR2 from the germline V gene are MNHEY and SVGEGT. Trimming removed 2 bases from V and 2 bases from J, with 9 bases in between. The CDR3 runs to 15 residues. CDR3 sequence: CASSYERDNTGELFF. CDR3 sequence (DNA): TGTGCCAGCAGTTACGAAAGGGATAACACCGGGGAGCTGTTTTTT.

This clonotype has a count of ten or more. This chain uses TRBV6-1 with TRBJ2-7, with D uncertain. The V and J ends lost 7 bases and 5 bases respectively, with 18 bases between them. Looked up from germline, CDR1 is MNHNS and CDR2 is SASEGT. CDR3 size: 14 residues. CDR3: CASKGTAHSDEQYF. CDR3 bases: TGTGCCAGCAAGGGCACAGCGCATTCGGACGAGCAGTACTTC.